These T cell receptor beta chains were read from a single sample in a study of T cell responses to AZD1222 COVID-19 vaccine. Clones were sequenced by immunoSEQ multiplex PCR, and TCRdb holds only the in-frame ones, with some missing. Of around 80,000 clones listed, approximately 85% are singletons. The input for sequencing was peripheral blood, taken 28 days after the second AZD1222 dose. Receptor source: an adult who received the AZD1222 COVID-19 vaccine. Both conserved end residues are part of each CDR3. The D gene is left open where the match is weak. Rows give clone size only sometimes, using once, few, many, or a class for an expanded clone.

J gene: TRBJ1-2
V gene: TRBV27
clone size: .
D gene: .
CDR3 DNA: TGTGCCACCTCCCGCTTGGTCGGCAGTAGCTATGGCTACACCTTC
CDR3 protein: CATSRLVGSSYGYTF

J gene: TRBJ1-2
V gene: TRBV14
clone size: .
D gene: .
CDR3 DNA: TGTGCCAGCAGCCCCCATGAGCGATATGGCTACACCTTC
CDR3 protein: CASSPHERYGYTF

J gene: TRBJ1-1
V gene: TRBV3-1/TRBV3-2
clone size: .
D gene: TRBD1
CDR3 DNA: TGTGCCAGCAGCCACCATTTTGAGACAGGGGGGAAAGCTTTCTTT
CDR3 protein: CASSHHFETGGKAFF

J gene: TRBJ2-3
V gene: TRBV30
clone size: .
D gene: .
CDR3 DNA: TGTGCCTGGAGTCCGGGGGCAGGGCGAGGCACAGATACGCAGTATTTT
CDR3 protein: CAWSPGAGRGTDTQYF

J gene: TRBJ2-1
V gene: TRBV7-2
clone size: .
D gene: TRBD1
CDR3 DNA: TGTGCCAGCAGCCTAAGGCATAAGACAGGGGGCGCGGATGAGCAGTTCTTC
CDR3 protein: CASSLRHKTGGADEQFF

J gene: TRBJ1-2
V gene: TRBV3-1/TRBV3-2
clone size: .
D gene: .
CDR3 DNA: TGTGCCAGCAGCCAAGATCAGTACTATGGCTACACCTTC
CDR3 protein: CASSQDQYYGYTF

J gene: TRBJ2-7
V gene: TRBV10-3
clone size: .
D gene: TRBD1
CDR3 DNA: TGTGCCACCTCTCCGACAGGGGTATTTTCCTACGAGCAGTACTTC
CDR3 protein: CATSPTGVFSYEQYF

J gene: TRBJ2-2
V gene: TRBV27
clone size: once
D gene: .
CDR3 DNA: TGTGCCAGCAAAGGGGGGGTCTCTAACACCGGGGAGCTGTTTTTT
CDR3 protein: CASKGGVSNTGELFF

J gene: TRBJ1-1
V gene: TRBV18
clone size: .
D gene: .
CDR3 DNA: TGTGCCAGCTCACCAGGCCAGGACATGAACACTGAAGCTTTCTTT
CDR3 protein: CASSPGQDMNTEAFF

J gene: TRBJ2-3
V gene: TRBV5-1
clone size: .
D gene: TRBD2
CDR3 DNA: TGCGCCAGCAGCTCCTCTAGCGGGGGAACAGATACGCAGTATTTT
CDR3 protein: CASSSSSGGTDTQYF

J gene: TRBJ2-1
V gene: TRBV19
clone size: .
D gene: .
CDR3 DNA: TGTGCCAGTAATACTGGAGGTAGCTCCTACAATGAGCAGTTCTTC
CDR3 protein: CASNTGGSSYNEQFF

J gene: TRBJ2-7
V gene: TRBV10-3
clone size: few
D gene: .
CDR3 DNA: TGTGCCATCAGTGAGTCCCAGGGGCACGAGCAGTACTTC
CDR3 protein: CAISESQGHEQYF

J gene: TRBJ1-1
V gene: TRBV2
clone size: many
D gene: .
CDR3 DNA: TGTGCCAGCAGGACCTCAGGGGCCACTGAAGCTTTCTTT
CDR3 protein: CASRTSGATEAFF

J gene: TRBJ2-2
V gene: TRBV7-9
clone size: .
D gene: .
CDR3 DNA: TGTGCCAGCAGCTTAAGGGGGGCGAACACCGGGGAGCTGTTTTTT
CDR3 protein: CASSLRGANTGELFF

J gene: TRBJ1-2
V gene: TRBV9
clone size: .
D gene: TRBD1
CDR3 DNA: TGTGCCAGCAGCGTAGCTGCAGGGGGGCAATATGGCTACACCTTC
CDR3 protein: CASSVAAGGQYGYTF